The following is a T cell receptor (beta chain) sequence with its context. Its specificity is not known. The data originate from a study of OX40 agonist ivuxolimab in advanced cancers. Study overall: Averaging about 60 years in age, with a range of roughly 20 to 79, the cohort was around 85% male.

V was cut by 2 bases and J by 0 bases, with 8 bases left in between. The length of the CDR3 is 14 residues. The V gene's germline CDR1 is GTSNPN and CDR2 SVGIG (reference sequence). Sequencing was performed with immunoSEQ multiplex PCR; in TCRdb, only in-frame clones are kept and a portion is missing. This table holds 54,000 or so clones, 80% found once. Study-wide findings and caveats: Expanded clones were, on average, more numerous in CD8+ T cells than in CD4+. Certain nonresponding patients likewise had low normalized T-cell clonal expansion. Within 6 weeks, CD4+ and CD8+ blood T cells expanded clonally at 0.1 to 3.0 mg/kg.

This TCR came from an adult with an advanced solid tumor such as melanoma, head and neck, liver or kidney cancer. Sequences were derived from CD4+ or CD8+ T cells sorted from blood, sampled in a trial of the OX40 agonist ivuxolimab. The V gene is TRBV30, the J gene TRBJ1-5; D gene unclear. CDR3 DNA sequence: TGTGCCTGGAGTCAGCGGTATAGCAATCAGCCCCAGCATTTT. It encodes CAWSQRYSNQPQHF. Variable domain in full (rest from reference TRBV30 and TRBJ1-5): SQTIHQWPATLVQPVGSPLSLECTVEGTSNPNLYWYRQAAGRGLQLLFYSVGIGQISSEVPQNLSASRPQDRQFILSSKKLLLSDSGFYLCAWSQRYSNQPQHFGDGTRLSIL.